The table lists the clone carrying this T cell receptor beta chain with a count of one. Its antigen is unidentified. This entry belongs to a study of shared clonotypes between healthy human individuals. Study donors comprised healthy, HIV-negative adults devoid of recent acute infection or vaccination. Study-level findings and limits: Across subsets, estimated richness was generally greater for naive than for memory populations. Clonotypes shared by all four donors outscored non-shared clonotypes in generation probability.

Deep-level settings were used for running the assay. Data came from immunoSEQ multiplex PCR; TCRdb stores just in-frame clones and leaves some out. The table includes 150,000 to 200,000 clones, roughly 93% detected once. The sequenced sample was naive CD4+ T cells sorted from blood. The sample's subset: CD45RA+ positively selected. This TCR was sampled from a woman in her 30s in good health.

CDR3 residues: CASSSTGTGQTGELFF. For the CDR3, the DNA is TGCGCCAGCAGCTCGACCGGGACAGGGCAAACCGGGGAGCTGTTTTTT. The rearrangement joins TRBV5-1 to TRBJ2-2; TRBD1 matches 9 bases. The CDR3 is made up of 16 amino acids. Losses at the gene ends were 3 bases for V and 5 bases for J; bases not matched to a gene: 8. Germline lookup yields CDR1 SGHRS and CDR2 YFSETQ.